What follows describes a single T cell receptor beta chain. Antigen unknown. CDR1 and CDR2 (germline): SGHVS, FNYEAQ. The CDR3 sequence is 13 residues long. Trimming stripped 5 bases from V and 3 bases from J, with 11 bases between. This entry belongs to a study of identical twins. Study-wide results and caveats: Out-of-frame alpha sequences that twins shared showed excess low generation probability. Weaker excess twin sharing was seen among beta out-of-frame sequences.

The donors were all healthy and Caucasian. A template switching step contributed a universal primer site, while unique molecular identifiers were present in the cDNA. MiXCR, applied by TCRdb to the 5' RACE reads, yields one record per CDR3 protein. The table includes 400,000 to 500,000 distinct CDR3 sequences, around 18% detected once. The TCR was taken from a man between 45 and 60 years old in good health. The chain combines TRBV7-6 with TRBJ2-7; a weak D match, TRBD2 (6 bases). Material for sequencing was naive T cells sorted from blood. The CDR3 sequence: CASSGTLRYEQYF. The CDR3 DNA reads as TGTGCCAGCAGCGGGACTCTTCGCTACGAGCAGTACTTC.